The T cell receptor beta chain described here comes from a study of T-cell reconstitution after alpha-beta-depleted transplantation in children. Looked up from germline, CDR1 is MGHRA and CDR2 is YSYEKL. The CDR3 has 16 amino acids. V dropped 0 bases and J dropped 8; count of bases not matched to a gene: 10. A library of TCRbeta sequences, prepared with unique molecular identifiers, was generated. MiXCR, run by TCRdb on the PCR reads, gives a single entry per CDR3 protein. The repertoire holds approximately 520,000 distinct CDR3 sequences, with approximately 29% as singletons. The sample consisted of PBMCs from the stem cell graft donor, taken from the stem cell graft. The V and J genes are TRBV4-1 and TRBJ2-1; 7 bases fit TRBD2. This clonotype was sampled from a human donor who donated a stem cell graft to a child with aplastic anemia. The CDR3 is CASSQDRGGPVYEQFF. The CDR3 coding sequence is TGCGCCAGCAGCCAAGATCGGGGAGGGCCTGTCTATGAGCAGTTCTTC.